Presented here are 17 T cell receptor beta chains from one specimen sequenced in a study of cytomegalovirus exposure and HLA in healthy donors (dated by TCRdb to 2016 to 2017). The library was obtained by the immunoSEQ multiplex PCR assay. The multiplex PCR relied on a mix of 60 forward primers for TCR Vbeta segments and 13 reverse primers for TCR Jbeta segments. TCRdb provides this immuneACCESS table in a form limited to in-frame rearrangements. Some clones are lacking; in checked studies, under half of them reflect an unresolved V gene, and why the rest are absent is not known. This sample comprises under 200,000 clones, roughly 70% of them detected only once. The ten most abundant clones make up approximately 1.5% of the sample. The sequencing sample was made of PBMCs. These receptors were taken from a girl aged 5 to 17 in good health and CMV-seronegative.

The J gene is TRBJ2-7, the V gene TRBV9, with D perhaps matching TRBD2 (6 bases). Germline lookup yields CDR1 SGDLS and CDR2 YYNGEE. V was clipped by 5 bases and J by 7 bases, with 19 bases between them. CDR3 size: 14 residues. The CDR3: CASSDTSLPYEQYF. The CDR3 region has the DNA TGTGCCAGCAGTGATACTAGCCTTCCTTATGAGCAGTACTTC.

This clone was picked up a small number of times. In DNA form, the CDR3 reads TGTGCTGCGACAGGGGAAGTTAGCAATCAGCCCCAGCATTTT. Translated: CAATGEVSNQPQHF. The V call is TRBV6-1, the J call TRBJ1-5, with 8 bases fitting TRBD1. The CDR3 is 14 residues long. CDR1 is MNHNS and CDR2 is SASEGT in the germline V gene.

V usage is TRBV5-6 and J usage is TRBJ1-2; unclear D gene. CDR3 length: 11 amino acids. Looked up from germline, CDR1 is SGHDT and CDR2 is YYEEEE. V lost 4 bases, J lost 7 bases, and 8 bases lay in between. CDR3 in amino acids: CASSRSLGYTF. In DNA form, the CDR3 reads TGTGCCAGCAGCCGGAGTCTTGGCTACACCTTC.

This clone was observed a few times. The chain joins TRBV7-8 to TRBJ2-5; tentatively, D is TRBD1 (7 bases). This CDR3 spans 16 amino acids. The V end lost 5 bases, the J end lost 5 bases, and 21 bases lay between the germline ends. The germline V gene encodes CDR1 SGHVS and CDR2 FQNEAQ. The CDR3 sequence is CASSARRDSQPETQYF. The CDR3 DNA follows: TGTGCCAGCAGCGCAAGGAGGGACAGCCAACCGGAGACCCAGTACTTC.

This rearrangement joins TRBV6-5 to TRBJ2-1; maybe TRBD1 (6 bases). The CDR3 totals 15 residues. Trimming cost V 0 bases and J 5 bases, with 11 bases left between them. The germline V gene encodes CDR1 MNHEY and CDR2 SVGAGI. CDR3 region: CASSYSGATDNEQFF. The CDR3 DNA reads TGTGCCAGCAGTTACTCGGGGGCCACGGACAATGAGCAGTTCTTC.

CDR3 coding DNA: TGTGCCAGCAGCTCCCTAGCGGGGGCCGAGGCGCCGAACACCGGGGAGCTGTTTTTT. It codes for CASSSLAGAEAPNTGELFF. The rearrangement links TRBV5-6 to TRBJ2-2; 10 bases are shared with TRBD2. The CDR3 sequence is 19 residues long. Germline CDR1 reads SGHDT; CDR2 reads YYEEEE. Germline trimming cut 3 bases from V and 0 bases from J; bases unmatched to any gene: 11.

This clone was counted only a few times. The rearrangement links TRBV5-1 to TRBJ2-7; 7 nucleotides agree with TRBD2. This CDR3 region has 16 residues. The junction had 7 bases not matched to a gene; V was cut back by 1 base and J by 0 bases. Germline-derived CDR1 and CDR2 are SGHRS and YFSETQ. The DNA for the CDR3 is TGCGCCAGCAGCTTGAGGCCGGGGGGTAGCTCCTACGAGCAGTACTTC. Translating it yields CASSLRPGGSSYEQYF. Combining the CDR3 with reference TRBV5-1 and TRBJ2-7 gives the whole variable domain KAGVTQTPRYLIKTRGQQVTLSCSPISGHRSVSWYQQTPGQGLQFLFEYFSETQRNKGNFPGRFSGRQFSNSRSEMNVSTLELGDSALYLCASSLRPGGSSYEQYFGPGTRLTVT.

This chain connects TRBV27 to TRBJ2-3; 7 positions match TRBD2. V lost 3 bases, J lost 1 base, and 7 bases stayed unmatched. This CDR3 has 16 amino acids. Per the germline V gene, CDR1 is MNHEY and CDR2 is SMNVEV (reference sequence). The CDR3 reads CASSLLTRGGTDTQYF. The CDR3 bases are TGTGCCAGCAGTTTGCTTACCCGGGGGGGCACAGATACGCAGTATTTT.

Points on this clone: This sample includes further DNA sequences coding for the same CDR3. The chain employs TRBV7-3 and TRBJ1-1; possibly TRBD1 for D (6 bases). The CDR3 covers 13 residues. Germline V gene data show CDR1 as SGHTA and CDR2 as FQGTGA. Trimming removed 5 bases from V and 4 bases from J, with 11 bases in between. The CDR3 loop reads CASSTQTGTEAFF. The CDR3 region has the DNA TGTGCCAGCAGCACTCAGACAGGCACTGAAGCTTTCTTT.

The chain is built from TRBV2 and TRBJ2-5, with D maybe TRBD2 (5 bases). The V and J ends lost 7 bases and 0 bases respectively, with 9 bases between them. This CDR3 comprises 13 residues. CDR1 is SNHLY, CDR2 FYNNEI, per germline. The CDR3 nucleotides are TGTGCCAGCATAGTGAGGGACCAAGAGACCCAGTACTTC. It yields the protein CASIVRDQETQYF.

V and J are TRBV6-5 and TRBJ1-2; TRBD1 matches at 8 bases. The germline V gene has CDR1 MNHEY and CDR2 SVGAGI. The CDR3 runs to 15 residues. J was trimmed by 6 bases and V by 2 bases; bases with no gene match: 8. This CDR3 is CASSYNIDRGDGYTF. CDR3 bases: TGTGCCAGCAGTTACAACATCGACAGGGGAGATGGCTACACCTTC.

The count of this clone is one. One end of the junction fails to match germline, which may point to a read error. The rearrangement joins TRBV5-1 to TRBJ1-3, with a possible D match to TRBD1 (6 bases). Germline V gene data show CDR1 as SGHRS and CDR2 as YFSETQ. The CDR3 covers 19 residues. The CDR3 bases are TGCGCCAGCAGCTTGGGGAATCGCCGGTTAGGGGGTCCTGGAAACGCCATATATTTT. Protein product: CASSLGNRRLGGPGNAIYF.

V gene TRBV6-5 combines with J gene TRBJ2-7; D ambiguous. V was cut by 7 bases and J by 0 bases, with 4 bases left in between. The CDR3 has 11 amino acids. The germline V gene has CDR1 MNHEY and CDR2 SVGAGI. The CDR3 loop reads CASTDSYEQYF. The CDR3 DNA reads TGTGCCAGCACAGACTCCTACGAGCAGTACTTC.

This clone was seen a handful of times. The chain has TRBV5-6 and TRBJ1-1; unclear D gene. This CDR3 has 15 amino acids. The germline CDR1 and CDR2 sequences are SGHDT and YYEEEE. Trimming stripped 4 bases from V and 2 bases from J, with 15 bases between. The CDR3 DNA follows: TGTGCCAGCAGCCTAGGCGCTCGGCTCAACACTGAAGCTTTCTTT. Translation gives CASSLGARLNTEAFF.

The chain joins TRBV7-2 to TRBJ1-1; no firm D call. The V gene lost 5 bases and the J gene lost 5 bases, with 12 bases spanning the gap. The CDR3 consists of 13 residues. Germline lookup yields CDR1 SGHTA and CDR2 FQGNSA. CDR3 protein: CASSLWTGTEAFF. Here the CDR3 DNA reads TGTGCCAGCAGCCTCTGGACTGGGACTGAAGCTTTCTTT. Together with reference TRBV7-2 and TRBJ1-1, the CDR3 gives the full variable domain: GAGVSQSPSNKVTEKGKDVELRCDPISGHTALYWYRQSLGQGLEFLIYFQGNSAPDKSGLPSDRFSAERTGGSVSTLTIQRTQQEDSAVYLCASSLWTGTEAFFGQGTRLTVV.

This chain links TRBV5-1 with TRBJ1-1, with D maybe TRBD1 (5 bases). The V gene lost 0 bases and the J gene lost 3 bases, with 18 bases spanning the gap. This CDR3 comprises 17 residues. Germline lookup yields CDR1 SGHRS and CDR2 YFSETQ. Written as DNA, the CDR3 is TGCGCCAGCAGCTTGGAAGTGGGACGGGGGATCCACACTGAAGCTTTCTTT. This sequence encodes CASSLEVGRGIHTEAFF.

The chain links TRBV4-1 to TRBJ2-3; no clear D gene. V was cut by 4 bases and J by 5 bases, with 10 bases left in between. Germline values: CDR1 MGHRA, CDR2 YSYEKL. This CDR3 region has 13 residues. CDR3: CASSPPLIDTQYF. The CDR3 nucleotides are TGCGCCAGCAGCCCACCCCTAATAGATACGCAGTATTTT.